This T cell receptor (beta chain) was recovered during a study of blood T cells in healthy people across ages. Turning to the study itself: Per two T cells, template switching captured roughly one barcoded beta molecule.

Study results and limitations: A strong correlation was found between TCR beta diversity and the percentage of naive T cells. Not knowing donor CMV status may have confounded expanded clonotype changes.

Then a second PCR, running roughly 7 to 11 cycles, was carried out with a sample-barcoded 5' primer and a J-beta primer mix. TCRdb processed the 5' RACE reads anew with MiXCR; each CDR3 protein has one entry. In the table there are about 760,000 distinct CDR3 sequences, about 56% of which are singletons. Germline lookup yields CDR1 DFQATT and CDR2 SNEGSKA (reference sequence). This CDR3 has 13 residues. The V end was cut by 4 bases, the J end by 7 bases, with 14 bases between. Regarding this clonotype: The antigen remains undetermined.

The chain uses TRBV20-1 and TRBJ2-1; a possible D gene is TRBD2 (5 bases). The sequence derives from a man aged 40-49 years in good health. Sequencing was performed on blood. In DNA form, the CDR3 reads TGCAGTGCTACCGAGGGCCCTTTTAATGAGCAGTTCTTC. The encoded protein is CSATEGPFNEQFF.